These 24 T cell receptor beta chains share one sample of origin, sequenced in a study of glioma-infiltrating T cells. Using RNA template, CDR3s of TCR alpha and beta were amplified with iRepertoire arm-PCR. A single record per CDR3 protein comes from TCRdb applying MiXCR to the multiplex PCR reads. The sample has approximately 120,000 distinct CDR3 sequences; less than 30% are singletons. Sequencing used glioma tissue, nonneoplastic brain tissue, or PBMCs (not recorded which). The receptor source for this set is a human donor with low-grade glioma or glioblastoma, undergoing nonglioma brain surgery, or in good health (not recorded which).

This clonotype occurred many times. The chain links TRBV6-2 or TRBV6-3 to TRBJ2-2; D is ambiguous. Germline CDR1 and CDR2: MNHEY and SVGEGT. Trimming shortened V by 4 bases and J by 2 bases, and 8 bases separated the two germline ends. The CDR3 loop spans 14 amino acids. DNA of the CDR3: TGTGCCAGCAGTTTAAGCGCTAACACCGGGGAGCTGTTTTTT. Residues: CASSLSANTGELFF.

This clonotype has a count of ten or more. The rearrangement uses TRBV15 and TRBJ2-1; TRBD1 matches at 8 bases. This CDR3 is built from 16 residues. Germline lookup yields CDR1 LNHNV and CDR2 YYDKDF (reference sequence). The trim removed 5 bases at V and 2 bases at J, leaving 8 bases unmatched. CDR3 in DNA: TGTGCCACCAGCGCCCCTCTGGACAGGGCCTACAATGAGCAGTTCTTC. This encodes CATSAPLDRAYNEQFF.

This clonotype showed up just a few times. A much larger clone lies a single base off, so this may be a read error. The chain has TRBV11-2 and TRBJ2-5; 9 nucleotides agree with TRBD1. The CDR3 length is 15 residues. V lost 4 bases and J lost 5; bases outside the gene matches: 8. The germline CDR1 and CDR2 sequences are SGHAT and FQNNGV. CDR3 sequence (DNA): TGTGCCAGCAGCTCTTACAGGGGGCGCAAGGAGACCCAGTACTTC. Translating gives CASSSYRGRKETQYF.

This clonotype showed up many times. The V call is TRBV27, the J call TRBJ1-2, with 9 positions matching TRBD1. The length of the CDR3 is 17 residues. CDR1 is MNHEY and CDR2 is SMNVEV in the germline V gene (reference sequence). The junction had 16 bases not matched to a gene; V was cut back by 6 bases and J by 5 bases. This CDR3 is CASSRFGTGMGRYGYTF. The CDR3 bases are TGTGCCAGCAGCCGATTCGGGACAGGGATGGGACGGTATGGCTACACCTTC.

The V gene is TRBV5-1, the J gene TRBJ2-3; D perhaps matches TRBD2 (6 bases). The CDR3 sequence is 16 residues long. Germline values: CDR1 SGHRS, CDR2 YFSETQ. V gave up 3 bases and J gave up 0 bases, with 14 bases separating them. CDR3: CASSSPAGRSTDTQYF. The CDR3 DNA sequence: TGCGCCAGCAGCTCCCCTGCGGGGCGCAGCACAGATACGCAGTATTTT.

Notes on this clonotype: A read error may explain this, as a much larger clone is one base away. The V gene is TRBV11-2, the J gene TRBJ2-3; 10 bases align to TRBD2. CDR1 is SGHAT, CDR2 FQNNGV, per germline. This CDR3 contains 16 residues. CDR3 DNA sequence: TGTACCAGCAGCCTTTTGACTAGCGGGAGCACAGATACGCAGTATTTT. It encodes CTSSLLTSGSTDTQYF.

This clonotype has a count of ten or more. This chain connects TRBV20-1 to TRBJ2-1; D remains unclear. The V end lost 6 bases, the J end lost 0 bases, and 12 bases lay between the germline ends. The length of the CDR3 is 14 residues. In germline, CDR1 is DFQATT, CDR2 SNEGSKA (reference sequence). DNA for the CDR3: TGCAGTGCAGACCCCGTCAGCTCCTACAATGAGCAGTTCTTC. Its translation is CSADPVSSYNEQFF.

This clonotype was observed at least ten times. This rearrangement joins TRBV29-1 to TRBJ2-3, with 9 bases matching TRBD1. This CDR3 comprises 17 residues. J lost 1 base, V lost 5 bases, and 13 bases had no gene match. Germline CDR1 SQVTM, CDR2 ANQGSEA. CDR3 amino acids: CSVPAGTGTGGTDTQYF. The CDR3 DNA follows: TGCAGCGTTCCCGCCGGGACAGGGACGGGAGGCACAGATACGCAGTATTTT.

To note about this clonotype: A junction end diverges from the germline sequence, so it may reflect a read error. The chain combines TRBV7-9 with TRBJ2-7; no reliable D call. Looked up from germline, CDR1 is SEHNR and CDR2 is FQNEAQ (reference sequence). The CDR3 loop spans 13 amino acids. CDR3 in amino acids: CASTPGLGPARDF. The CDR3, as DNA: TGTGCCAGCACCCCTGGGCTTGGGCCGGCAAGGGACTTC.

This clonotype was found a few times. This chain uses TRBV14 with TRBJ2-1; D gene uncertain. CDR1 and CDR2 from the germline V gene are SGHDN and FVKESK. V lost 0 bases and J 10 bases, leaving 7 bases between the germline ends. The CDR3 has 12 residues. The CDR3 loop is CASSQEVQEQFF. DNA for the CDR3: TGTGCCAGCAGCCAAGAAGTGCAGGAGCAGTTCTTC.

This clonotype showed up just a few times. This rearrangement joins TRBV18 to TRBJ1-1; D gene ambiguous. Germline-derived CDR1 and CDR2 are KGHSH and LQKENI. Trimming removed 5 bases from V and 5 bases from J, with 9 bases in between. This CDR3 is 12 amino acids long. The CDR3 DNA is TGTGCCAGCTCATTTGACGATACTGAAGCTTTCTTT. It codes for CASSFDDTEAFF.

This clonotype has at least ten counts. The chain uses TRBV14 and TRBJ2-1; 8 bases match TRBD2. Germline values: CDR1 SGHDN, CDR2 FVKESK. V was clipped by 6 bases and J by 6 bases; unmatched bases: 10. The CDR3 runs 15 residues. This CDR3 reads CASSPQRGMGNEQFF. In nucleotides, the CDR3 is TGTGCCAGCAGTCCACAGCGGGGGATGGGCAATGAGCAGTTCTTC.

In its sample, this clonotype was seen many times. This chain joins TRBV7-6 and TRBJ2-1; 8 positions match TRBD2. The CDR3 loop spans 15 amino acids. Losses at the gene ends were 1 base for V and 6 bases for J; bases not matched to a gene: 5. From germline, CDR1 is SGHVS and CDR2 FNYEAQ. The CDR3 protein is CASSLGGRIFNEQFF. In DNA form, the CDR3 reads TGTGCCAGCAGCTTAGGCGGGAGGATATTCAATGAGCAGTTCTTC. The full variable domain, completed using reference TRBV7-6 and TRBJ2-1, is GAGVSQSPRYKVTKRGQDVALRCDPISGHVSLYWYRQALGQGPEFLTYFNYEAQQDKSGLPNDRFSAERPEGSISTLTIQRTEQRDSAMYRCASSLGGRIFNEQFFGPGTRLTVL.

The chain is built from TRBV6-5 and TRBJ2-3, with TRBD2 identical over 13 bases. The V and J ends lost 5 bases and 5 bases, in that order; junction bases with no gene match: 7. Germline V gives CDR1 MNHEY, CDR2 SVGAGI. The CDR3 consists of 16 residues. CDR3 in amino acids: CASSPGLAGRVDTQYF. For the CDR3, the DNA is TGTGCCAGCAGTCCGGGACTAGCGGGACGGGTAGATACGCAGTATTTT.

This clonotype has ten or more counts. This rearrangement joins TRBV20-1 to TRBJ2-5; D is uncertain. V lost 3 bases and J 1 base, leaving 9 bases between the germline ends. This CDR3 has 13 amino acids. Per the germline V gene, CDR1 is DFQATT and CDR2 is SNEGSKA (reference sequence). The DNA for the CDR3 is TGCAGTGCTAGTCCCTCATTCCAAGAGACCCAGTACTTC. The encoded protein is CSASPSFQETQYF.

This clonotype occurred many times. The chain employs TRBV5-1 and TRBJ2-7; a weak D match, TRBD1 (6 bases). Germline V lookup: CDR1 SGHRS, CDR2 YFSETQ. The CDR3 consists of 15 residues. Trimming removed 4 bases at V and 1 base at J, with 15 bases between. The CDR3 loop reads CASSVITGSSYEQYF. The CDR3 DNA reads as TGCGCCAGCAGCGTGATCACAGGGTCATCCTACGAGCAGTACTTC.

There are many counts of this clonotype. The chain links TRBV7-9 to TRBJ2-3; 9 bases agree with TRBD1. This CDR3 has 17 residues. Losses at the gene ends were 8 bases for V and 2 bases for J; bases not matched to a gene: 14. Germline CDR1 is SEHNR and CDR2 is FQNEAQ (reference sequence). The CDR3 DNA is TGTGCCAGCGGCCGGGACAGGGCGACCCTTGACACAGATACGCAGTATTTT. The encoded protein is CASGRDRATLDTDTQYF.

This clonotype was recorded many times. The CDR3: CASSQDFSGTQYF. In DNA form, the CDR3 reads TGTGCCAGCAGCCAAGATTTTTCGGGTACGCAGTATTTT. The chain links TRBV14 to TRBJ2-3; D is uncertain. V gave up 0 bases and J gave up 8 bases, with 9 bases separating them. This CDR3 has 13 residues. The germline V gene encodes CDR1 SGHDN and CDR2 FVKESK.

The sample holds many counts of this clonotype. The gene calls are TRBV10-3 and TRBJ2-5, with no clear D. The CDR3 runs 14 residues. Germline V gene data show CDR1 as ENHRY and CDR2 as SYGVKD. V gave up 2 bases and J gave up 3 bases, with 10 bases separating them. CDR3 nucleotides: TGTGCCATCAGTGAGACTCAAAGAAAAGAGACCCAGTACTTC. Translation gives CAISETQRKETQYF.

This clonotype showed up many times. The V and J genes are TRBV6-5 and TRBJ2-1, with unresolved D. The CDR3 runs to 14 residues. Trimming pared 3 bases from V and 5 bases from J, leaving 11 bases between. CDR1 and CDR2 from the germline V gene are MNHEY and SVGAGI. CDR3 amino acids: CASSYSGYNNEQFF. CDR3 bases: TGTGCCAGCAGTTATAGTGGGTATAACAATGAGCAGTTCTTC.

The genes are TRBV24-1 and TRBJ2-2; no clear D gene. The V gene lost 5 bases and the J gene lost 3 bases, with 9 bases spanning the gap. The CDR3 loop spans 14 amino acids. The V gene's germline CDR1 is KGHDR and CDR2 SFDVKD. CDR3 nucleotide sequence: TGTGCCACCAGTGTCGCCGATCACACCGGGGAGCTGTTTTTT. As protein: CATSVADHTGELFF.

This clonotype has at least ten counts. The CDR3 bases are TGTGCCAGCTTCTTATCCGGGGGCACAGATACGCAGTATTTT. Its protein is CASFLSGGTDTQYF. This chain joins TRBV28 and TRBJ2-3, with D possibly matching TRBD2 (5 bases). Germline values: CDR1 MDHEN, CDR2 SYDVKM. The CDR3 totals 14 residues. Trimming pared 8 bases from V and 1 base from J, leaving 13 bases between. Using reference TRBV28 and TRBJ2-3 for the parts outside the CDR3, the full variable domain is DVKVTQSSRYLVKRTGEKVFLECVQDMDHENMFWYRQDPGLGLRLIYFSYDVKMKEKGDIPEGYSVSREKKERFSLILESASTNQTSMYLCASFLSGGTDTQYFGPGTRLTVL.

Details on this clonotype: With a much larger clone just one base away, this may be a read error. This chain uses TRBV7-9 with TRBJ1-1; 7 nucleotides align to TRBD1. The germline gives CDR1 SEHNR, CDR2 FQNEAQ (reference sequence). The CDR3 contains 15 residues. CDR3 DNA sequence: TGTGCCAGCACCCAAACACTCCCGGGACAGACTGAAACTTTCTTT. Protein product: CASTQTLPGQTETFF.

Turning to this clonotype: A read error may explain this, as a much larger clone is one base away. This rearrangement joins TRBV6-4 to TRBJ2-1; 9 bases fit TRBD2. V trimming: 1 base; J trimming: 5 bases; junction bases outside the gene matches: 6. From germline, CDR1 is MRHNA and CDR2 SNTAGT. The CDR3 spans 16 residues. The CDR3 nucleotides read TGTGCCAGCAGTGACTGCGGCGGGAGGGCAGACAATGAGCAGTTCTTC. This encodes CASSDCGGRADNEQFF.